This section outlines one T cell receptor beta chain sequence together with its context. The data are from a study of T cells in localized non-small cell lung cancer. The germline V gene has CDR1 MNHEY and CDR2 SVGAGI. Trimming stripped 6 bases from V and 2 bases from J, with 14 bases between. The CDR3 spans 15 residues. Clones were sequenced by immunoSEQ multiplex PCR, and TCRdb holds only the in-frame ones, with some missing. The sample has tens of thousands of clones, approximately 90% seen once. This clonotype was sampled from a woman aged 40 to 75 with stage III lung adenocarcinoma. Specimen: peripheral blood mononuclear cells, collected before any cancer treatment. This sequence joins TRBV6-5 and TRBJ1-5; D is uncertain. CDR3 DNA: TGTGCCAGCAGACGCACCTCGACGGGCAATCAGCCCCAGCATTTT. Its translation is CASRRTSTGNQPQHF.